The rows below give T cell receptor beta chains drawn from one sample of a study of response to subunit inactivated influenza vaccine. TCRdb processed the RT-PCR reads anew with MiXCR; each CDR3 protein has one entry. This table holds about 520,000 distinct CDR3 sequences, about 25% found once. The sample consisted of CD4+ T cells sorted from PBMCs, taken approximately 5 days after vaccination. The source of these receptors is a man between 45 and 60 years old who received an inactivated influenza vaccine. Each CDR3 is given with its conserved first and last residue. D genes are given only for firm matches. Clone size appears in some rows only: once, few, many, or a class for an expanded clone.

CDR3 protein: CAIRRDSAYNEQFF
CDR3 DNA: TGTGCCATCAGACGGGACAGCGCTTACAATGAGCAGTTCTTC
V gene: TRBV10-3
D gene: TRBD1
CDR3 length: 14
clone size: few
J gene: TRBJ2-1

CDR3 protein: CASSLTITEEYGYTF
CDR3 DNA: TGCGCCAGCAGTCTGACTATAACGGAGGAGTATGGCTACACCTTC
V gene: TRBV4-1
D gene: .
CDR3 length: 15
clone size: .
J gene: TRBJ1-2

CDR3 protein: CASSLEEPMNTGELFF
CDR3 DNA: TGTGCCAGCAGCTTAGAAGAACCCATGAACACCGGGGAGCTGTTTTTT
V gene: TRBV7-2
D gene: .
CDR3 length: 16
clone size: few
J gene: TRBJ2-2

CDR3 protein: CASSLATVEAFF
CDR3 DNA: TGTGCCAGCAGCTTGGCTACAGTTGAAGCTTTCTTT
V gene: TRBV5-6
D gene: .
CDR3 length: 12
clone size: .
J gene: TRBJ1-1

CDR3 protein: CATSDPIGNEQFF
CDR3 DNA: TGTGCCACCAGTGACCCAATCGGAAATGAGCAGTTCTTC
V gene: TRBV24-1
D gene: .
CDR3 length: 13
clone size: .
J gene: TRBJ2-1

CDR3 protein: CASSSTRWTGAGDSNQPQHF
CDR3 DNA: TGTGCCAGCAGCTCGACCCGTTGGACAGGGGCGGGGGATAGCAATCAGCCCCAGCATTTT
V gene: TRBV11-1
D gene: TRBD1
CDR3 length: 20
clone size: .
J gene: TRBJ1-5

CDR3 protein: CATSDFATATQETQYF
CDR3 DNA: TGTGCCACCAGTGATTTCGCGACAGCTACCCAAGAGACCCAGTACTTC
V gene: TRBV24-1
D gene: .
CDR3 length: 16
clone size: .
J gene: TRBJ2-5

CDR3 protein: CAINRDNSNQPQHF
CDR3 DNA: TGTGCCATCAACCGGGACAATAGCAATCAGCCCCAGCATTTT
V gene: TRBV10-3
D gene: .
CDR3 length: 14
clone size: .
J gene: TRBJ1-5

CDR3 protein: CASSYSKNTEAFF
CDR3 DNA: TGTGCCAGCAGTTACTCCAAAAACACTGAAGCTTTCTTT
V gene: TRBV6-5
D gene: .
CDR3 length: 13
clone size: .
J gene: TRBJ1-1

CDR3 protein: CASSRSGQLSGNTIYF
CDR3 DNA: TGCGCCAGCAGCCGAAGCGGACAGCTCTCTGGAAACACCATATATTTT
V gene: TRBV5-1
D gene: .
CDR3 length: 16
clone size: .
J gene: TRBJ1-3

CDR3 protein: CAISESAQQYF
CDR3 DNA: TGTGCCATCAGTGAGTCGGCACAACAGTACTTC
V gene: TRBV10-3
D gene: .
CDR3 length: 11
clone size: .
J gene: TRBJ2-7

CDR3 protein: CASSLSRGLEYNEQFF
CDR3 DNA: TGTGCCAGCAGTTTATCAAGGGGACTAGAATACAATGAGCAGTTCTTC
V gene: TRBV27
D gene: TRBD2
CDR3 length: 16
clone size: many
J gene: TRBJ2-1

CDR3 protein: CASSQEQGRAPLHF
CDR3 DNA: TGTGCCAGCAGCCAAGAGCAGGGTAGGGCACCCCTCCACTTT
V gene: TRBV3-1
D gene: .
CDR3 length: 14
clone size: .
J gene: TRBJ1-6

CDR3 protein: CSAKPGQATYEQYF
CDR3 DNA: TGCAGTGCTAAACCGGGACAGGCAACCTACGAGCAGTACTTC
V gene: TRBV20-1
D gene: TRBD1
CDR3 length: 14
clone size: .
J gene: TRBJ2-7

CDR3 protein: CASSQASGRKNTGELFF
CDR3 DNA: TGTGCCAGCAGCCAAGCTAGCGGGAGGAAGAACACCGGGGAGCTGTTTTTT
V gene: TRBV4-2
D gene: TRBD2
CDR3 length: 17
clone size: few
J gene: TRBJ2-2

CDR3 protein: CASSDQLSYAGQYF
CDR3 DNA: TGTGCCAGCAGTGATCAACTGTCCTACGCTGGGCAGTACTTC
V gene: TRBV2
D gene: .
CDR3 length: 14
clone size: few
J gene: TRBJ2-7

CDR3 protein: CASSLKVSSGQYNEQFF
CDR3 DNA: TGTGCCAGCAGCTTAAAGGTCTCTAGCGGGCAGTACAATGAGCAGTTCTTC
V gene: TRBV7-3
D gene: TRBD2
CDR3 length: 17
clone size: few
J gene: TRBJ2-1

CDR3 protein: CATSDIGTGVTGELFF
CDR3 DNA: TGTGCCACCAGTGACATCGGGACAGGAGTAACCGGGGAGCTGTTTTTT
V gene: TRBV24-1
D gene: TRBD1
CDR3 length: 16
clone size: .
J gene: TRBJ2-2

CDR3 protein: CASSLGRETSYEQYF
CDR3 DNA: TGCGCCAGCAGCTTGGGAAGGGAAACCTCCTACGAGCAGTACTTC
V gene: TRBV5-1
D gene: .
CDR3 length: 15
clone size: many
J gene: TRBJ2-7

CDR3 protein: CASGGTANYEQYF
CDR3 DNA: TGCGCCAGCGGCGGGACAGCTAACTACGAGCAGTACTTC
V gene: TRBV5-1
D gene: .
CDR3 length: 13
clone size: few
J gene: TRBJ2-7

CDR3 protein: CASSLDLRGEEFF
CDR3 DNA: TGCGCCAGCAGCTTGGATTTGAGGGGAGAGGAGTTCTTC
V gene: TRBV5-1
D gene: .
CDR3 length: 13
clone size: .
J gene: TRBJ2-1

CDR3 protein: CSARDLGRGLDNEKLFF
CDR3 DNA: TGCAGTGCTAGAGATCTCGGCAGGGGGCTTGATAATGAAAAACTGTTTTTT
V gene: TRBV20-1
D gene: TRBD1
CDR3 length: 17
clone size: many
J gene: TRBJ1-4

CDR3 protein: CSARARQREYNEQFF
CDR3 DNA: TGCAGTGCTAGAGCTCGACAACGGGAGTACAATGAGCAGTTCTTC
V gene: TRBV20-1
D gene: .
CDR3 length: 15
clone size: .
J gene: TRBJ2-1

CDR3 protein: CSARDGRGGRNIQYF
CDR3 DNA: TGCAGTGCTAGAGATGGGCGGGGGGGCAGGAACATTCAGTACTTC
V gene: TRBV20-1
D gene: TRBD2
CDR3 length: 15
clone size: .
J gene: TRBJ2-4

CDR3 protein: CASSLGTGKIGTDTQYF
CDR3 DNA: TGTGCCAGCAGCCTCGGGACAGGCAAAATAGGCACAGATACGCAGTATTTT
V gene: TRBV9
D gene: TRBD1
CDR3 length: 17
clone size: .
J gene: TRBJ2-3

CDR3 protein: CASSQVGGGLSNEQFF
CDR3 DNA: TGTGCCAGCAGCCAAGTCGGCGGAGGACTTTCCAATGAGCAGTTCTTC
V gene: TRBV4-2
D gene: .
CDR3 length: 16
clone size: few
J gene: TRBJ2-1

CDR3 protein: CASSSGGGRGYGYTF
CDR3 DNA: TGTGCCAGCAGTTCCGGTGGAGGGCGAGGCTATGGCTACACCTTC
V gene: TRBV6-2/TRBV6-3
D gene: .
CDR3 length: 15
clone size: few
J gene: TRBJ1-2

CDR3 protein: CASSLVLLAGGSNEQFF
CDR3 DNA: TGTGCCAGCAGTCTTGTACTACTAGCGGGGGGTAGCAATGAGCAGTTCTTC
V gene: TRBV12-3/TRBV12-4
D gene: TRBD2
CDR3 length: 17
clone size: many
J gene: TRBJ2-1

CDR3 protein: CASSVLAISSYNEQFF
CDR3 DNA: TGTGCCAGCAGCGTATTGGCGATAAGCTCCTACAATGAGCAGTTCTTC
V gene: TRBV9
D gene: .
CDR3 length: 16
clone size: once
J gene: TRBJ2-1

CDR3 protein: CASSGPGTESYEQYF
CDR3 DNA: TGTGCCAGCAGCGGGCCCGGGACAGAGTCCTACGAGCAGTACTTC
V gene: TRBV5-6
D gene: TRBD1
CDR3 length: 15
clone size: .
J gene: TRBJ2-7

CDR3 protein: CASSLDRLAGGDEQFF
CDR3 DNA: TGTGCCAGCAGCTTAGATAGACTAGCGGGGGGTGATGAGCAGTTCTTC
V gene: TRBV11-3
D gene: TRBD2
CDR3 length: 16
clone size: .
J gene: TRBJ2-1

CDR3 protein: CASSVLAGGPDEQFF
CDR3 DNA: TGTGCCAGTAGTGTCTTAGCGGGAGGGCCCGATGAGCAGTTCTTC
V gene: TRBV19
D gene: TRBD2
CDR3 length: 15
clone size: few
J gene: TRBJ2-1

CDR3 protein: CASSLTGGWQPQHF
CDR3 DNA: TGTGCCAGCAGCCTTACAGGGGGCTGGCAGCCCCAGCATTTT
V gene: TRBV12-3/TRBV12-4
D gene: TRBD1
CDR3 length: 14
clone size: many
J gene: TRBJ1-5

CDR3 protein: CASSVGGFQAFF
CDR3 DNA: TGTGCCAGCAGTGTAGGCGGGTTCCAAGCTTTCTTT
V gene: TRBV6-1
D gene: .
CDR3 length: 12
clone size: .
J gene: TRBJ1-1

CDR3 protein: CASSERTGGEQYF
CDR3 DNA: TGCGCCAGCAGTGAGAGGACAGGGGGCGAGCAGTACTTC
V gene: TRBV10-1
D gene: TRBD1
CDR3 length: 13
clone size: few
J gene: TRBJ2-7

CDR3 protein: CASTGQNYGYTF
CDR3 DNA: TGTGCCAGCACCGGACAAAACTATGGCTACACCTTC
V gene: TRBV7-2
D gene: .
CDR3 length: 12
clone size: many
J gene: TRBJ1-2

CDR3 protein: CASSLPRVAGSSYEQYF
CDR3 DNA: TGTGCCAGCAGCTTACCGCGGGTTGCGGGAAGCTCCTACGAGCAGTACTTC
V gene: TRBV7-9
D gene: .
CDR3 length: 17
clone size: few
J gene: TRBJ2-7

CDR3 protein: CSVGTGLREQYF
CDR3 DNA: TGCAGCGTTGGGACAGGGTTGAGGGAGCAGTACTTC
V gene: TRBV29-1
D gene: TRBD1
CDR3 length: 12
clone size: many
J gene: TRBJ2-7

CDR3 protein: CASSSTGINYGYTF
CDR3 DNA: TGTGCCAGCAGCTCAACAGGGATTAACTATGGCTACACCTTC
V gene: TRBV7-2
D gene: .
CDR3 length: 14
clone size: few
J gene: TRBJ1-2

CDR3 protein: CASSRRNTYNEQFF
CDR3 DNA: TGTGCCAGCAGTCGCCGTAACACCTACAATGAGCAGTTCTTC
V gene: TRBV12-3/TRBV12-4
D gene: .
CDR3 length: 14
clone size: few
J gene: TRBJ2-1

CDR3 protein: CASNRAGGTDTQYF
CDR3 DNA: TGTGCCAGCAATAGAGCGGGGGGCACAGATACGCAGTATTTT
V gene: TRBV12-3/TRBV12-4
D gene: TRBD2
CDR3 length: 14
clone size: few
J gene: TRBJ2-3

CDR3 protein: CSARATSGGRAETQYF
CDR3 DNA: TGCAGTGCTAGGGCTACTAGCGGGGGTAGAGCAGAGACCCAGTACTTC
V gene: TRBV20-1
D gene: TRBD2
CDR3 length: 16
clone size: .
J gene: TRBJ2-5

CDR3 protein: CASSLSASGGADTQYF
CDR3 DNA: TGCGCCAGCAGCTTGAGTGCTAGCGGGGGGGCCGATACGCAGTATTTT
V gene: TRBV5-1
D gene: TRBD2
CDR3 length: 16
clone size: .
J gene: TRBJ2-3

CDR3 protein: CASSLGRGPNEKLFF
CDR3 DNA: TGTGCCAGCAGCTTAGGCCGGGGACCGAATGAAAAACTGTTTTTT
V gene: TRBV7-9
D gene: .
CDR3 length: 15
clone size: .
J gene: TRBJ1-4

CDR3 protein: CASSLVPGVDTQYF
CDR3 DNA: TGTGCCAGCAGCTTAGTTCCGGGGGTAGATACGCAGTATTTT
V gene: TRBV7-2
D gene: .
CDR3 length: 14
clone size: few
J gene: TRBJ2-3

CDR3 protein: CAIRRDNEQFF
CDR3 DNA: TGTGCCATCAGGAGGGACAATGAGCAGTTCTTC
V gene: TRBV10-3
D gene: .
CDR3 length: 11
clone size: few
J gene: TRBJ2-1

CDR3 protein: CSARVPGNYEQYF
CDR3 DNA: TGCAGTGCTAGAGTCCCAGGGAACTACGAGCAGTACTTC
V gene: TRBV20-1
D gene: .
CDR3 length: 13
clone size: few
J gene: TRBJ2-7

CDR3 protein: CASCLAVRSYEQYF
CDR3 DNA: TGTGCCAGCTGTCTGGCAGTGAGATCCTACGAGCAGTACTTC
V gene: TRBV3-1
D gene: .
CDR3 length: 14
clone size: once
J gene: TRBJ2-7